This T cell receptor beta chain was captured in a study of cytomegalovirus exposure and HLA in healthy donors. Study-wide results and caveats: It was taken for granted in presence/absence analyses that sequencing depth across donors was roughly uniform. Excluded were some V segments that proved indistinguishable, including TRBV6-2 and TRBV6-3. Earlier analysis yielded a pattern in which most TCR beta V segments were productive about 90% or about 30% of the time. As a later analysis showed, a missense DCLRE1C variant was linked to trimming of TCR beta V- and J-genes.

The PCR had 60 Vbeta and 13 Jbeta primers. Profiled with immunoSEQ multiplex PCR; TCRdb holds only in-frame clones, not every one. The table records roughly 150,000 clones, roughly 80% of them present only once. In the case of this clone: The antigen remains unidentified.

V was clipped by 6 bases and J by 0 bases, with 12 bases between them. This CDR3 comprises 15 residues. Per the germline V gene, CDR1 is MGHRA and CDR2 is YSYEKL. The V gene is TRBV4-1, the J gene TRBJ1-5; D is perhaps TRBD1 (6 bases). The sample was PBMCs. The receptor was derived from a man aged 35 to 55 in good health and CMV-seronegative. The CDR3 DNA is TGCGCCAGCAGTCAGACAGGCCTTAGCAATCAGCCCCAGCATTTT. Translation: CASSQTGLSNQPQHF.